This T cell receptor (beta chain) appears in the sequencing data of a study of blood T cell repertoires in COVID-19. Overall study: Acute and convalescent COVID-19 specimens originated in the United States, Italy and Spain.

The authors' processing: For nucleated cells, counts were estimated from reference gene primer amplification. Profiled with immunoSEQ multiplex PCR; TCRdb holds only in-frame clones, not every one. The V and J calls and the clone size are those of that table, but D and trimming were determined from the DNA. The sample holds 88,000 or so clones, less than 90% seen once. V trimming: 1 base; J trimming: 5 bases; junction bases outside the gene matches: 14. The germline CDR1 and CDR2 sequences are SGHAT and FQNNGV. CDR3 length equals 19 residues. V is TRBV11-2 and J is TRBJ2-1; 10 nucleotides align to TRBD2. The receptor's source is a man in his fifties or sixties with acute or convalescent COVID-19. Sequencing was performed on peripheral blood. CDR3 sequence reads: CASSLGVAGGPREHNEQFF. As DNA, the CDR3 is TGTGCCAGCAGCTTAGGGGTAGCGGGGGGTCCCCGAGAGCACAATGAGCAGTTCTTC.